This TCR beta chain stems from a study of T cells in localized non-small cell lung cancer. In germline, CDR1 is SNHLY, CDR2 FYNNEI. The CDR3 consists of 17 residues. Losses at the gene ends were 5 bases for V and 0 bases for J; bases not matched to a gene: 10. Notes on this clone: What it binds is not known.

Findings and caveats of the study: Longer overall survival associated with higher blood T cell density; shorter survival with higher adjacent-lung clonality.

Measured with immunoSEQ multiplex PCR; TCRdb has only the in-frame clones, and not every one. The table shows 30,000 to 35,000 clones, with 93% occurring only once. The receptor comes from a female donor over 55 with stage I lung adenocarcinoma. The chain has TRBV2 and TRBJ2-3; 8 nucleotides agree with TRBD2. The sequencing here drew on peripheral blood, taken before any cancer treatment. The CDR3 protein is CASSKRSGGWSTDTQYF. The CDR3 coding sequence is TGTGCCAGCAGTAAGAGGAGCGGGGGATGGAGCACAGATACGCAGTATTTT.